This record looks at one T cell receptor (beta chain) sequence and its context. As yet, its antigen is unknown. Data came from immunoSEQ multiplex PCR; TCRdb stores just in-frame clones and leaves some out. The table records 150,000 to 180,000 clones, about nine tenths of them present only once. The sample originates from a study of T cell responses to AZD1222 COVID-19 vaccine. Points from the study as a whole: The donors showed a predominance of white British ancestry and of females, with possible underestimation of clonal diversity. Sampled repertoires all dated from after the peak T cell response. Along spike, vaccine-associated CD4 TCRs were found throughout, with dominance at 160-218 and 743-854.

Trimming took off 4 bases at V and 6 bases at J, with 12 bases between the two ends. Germline loops: CDR1 SGHAT, CDR2 FQNNGV. The CDR3 has 13 amino acids. The sequence derives from an adult in good health. V and J are TRBV11-2 and TRBJ1-1, with unresolved D. The source was peripheral blood, collected on day 0 of AZD1222 vaccination. CDR3 in amino acids: CASSSQMVSEAFF. For the CDR3, the DNA is TGTGCCAGCAGCTCCCAGATGGTCTCTGAAGCTTTCTTT.